These 17 T cell receptor beta chains came from one sample sequenced in a study of vaccination and CD4 T cells after COVID-19. With the Oncomine TCR Beta short-read assay, DNA from cultured CD4+ T cells was sequenced. One entry per CDR3 protein results from TCRdb running MiXCR on the PCR reads. The top ten hold roughly 25% of the sample, which has around 17,000 distinct CDR3 sequences, approximately 40% seen once. Treatment described: 10-day PBMC culture with coronavirus spike peptide pools or control peptides (ViraFEST assay). The antigens these receptors bind are not known. The material was CD4+ T cells from blood, cultured in vitro, obtained before SARS-CoV-2 vaccination. The receptors come from a human donor who received a COVID-19 vaccine.

The chain combines TRBV12-3 or TRBV12-4 with TRBJ1-5; 7 bases match TRBD1. The CDR3 consists of 16 residues. Germline trimming cut 5 bases from V and 6 bases from J; bases unmatched to any gene: 13. CDR3 nucleotide sequence: TGTGCCAGCAGTGGGGCGGACAGGATCATCACTCAGCCCCAGCATTTT. Amino acids: CASSGADRIITQPQHF.

In this sample, this clonotype turned up a few times. CDR3 bases: TGTGCCAGCAGCCGAGATAACGGGTACGGCGTCCTGACTTTC. Its translation is CASSRDNGYGVLTF. The rearrangement uses TRBV7-3 and TRBJ2-6; no definite D call. CDR1 is SGHTA, CDR2 FQGTGA, per germline. This CDR3 comprises 14 residues. Trimming cost V 5 bases and J 12 bases, with 17 bases left between them. The variable domain in full, completed from reference TRBV7-3 and TRBJ2-6, reads GAGVSQTPSNKVTEKGKYVELRCDPISGHTALYWYRQSLGQGPEFLIYFQGTGAADDSGLPNDRFFAVRPEGSVSTLKIQRTERGDSAVYLCASSRDNGYGVLTFGAGSRLTVL.

By frequency in the sample, this clonotype is large. The V and J genes are TRBV20-1 and TRBJ2-3; D tentatively reads TRBD1 or TRBD2 (5 bases each). The germline CDR1 and CDR2 sequences are DFQATT and SNEGSKA (reference sequence). The CDR3 extends over 13 amino acids. The V and J ends lost 3 bases and 12 bases respectively, with 19 bases between them. The CDR3 sequence: CSASIGARTGQYF. The DNA of the CDR3 is TGCAGTGCTAGTATCGGGGCTCGAACCGGCCAGTATTTT.

This clonotype was seen more than once but under ten times. V is TRBV25-1 and J is TRBJ2-5, with D perhaps TRBD2 (6 bases). Trimming removed 2 bases at V and 5 bases at J, with 21 bases between. The CDR3 contains 17 residues. The germline CDR1 and CDR2 sequences are MGHDK and SYGVNS. CDR3 residues: CASSENVAGLGGETQYF. The CDR3 nucleotides read TGTGCCAGCAGTGAAAATGTTGCGGGGCTCGGAGGGGAGACCCAGTACTTC.

The chain couples TRBV2 to TRBJ2-1; 9 bases line up with TRBD1. There are 18 residues in the CDR3. V shed 6 bases, J shed 4 bases, and the junction held 16 bases outside the gene matches. Germline CDR1 reads SNHLY; CDR2 reads FYNNEI. The CDR3 protein is CASRTGTGLGGRYNEQFF. The CDR3 nucleotides read TGTGCCAGCAGAACCGGGACAGGGTTAGGGGGTAGATACAATGAGCAGTTCTTC.

The chain links TRBV30 to TRBJ2-7, with D perhaps TRBD2 (6 bases). Germline assignment: CDR1 GTSNPN and CDR2 SVGIG (reference sequence). CDR3 length: 18 amino acids. V lost 0 bases and J lost 2, with 23 bases in between. CDR3 DNA sequence: TGTGCCTGGAGTGTACGGGTCGGAGGGGTCGATAAACCCTACGAGCAGTACTTC. It codes for CAWSVRVGGVDKPYEQYF.

CDR3 amino acids: CASSLTLGTGKAGANVLTF. CDR3 coding DNA: TGTGCCAGCAGCCTAACTCTAGGGACAGGGAAGGCTGGGGCCAACGTCCTGACTTTC. The chain links TRBV6-1 to TRBJ2-6; 9 bases agree with TRBD1. This CDR3 is built from 19 residues. The V gene's germline CDR1 is MNHNS and CDR2 SASEGT. V was clipped by 6 bases and J by 2 bases; unmatched bases: 14.

Only a few counts were recorded for this clonotype. The chain couples TRBV2 to TRBJ1-2, with D perhaps TRBD1 (6 bases). Trimming cost V 2 bases and J 4 bases, with 8 bases left between them. CDR1 and CDR2 (germline): SNHLY, FYNNEI. The CDR3 spans 13 residues. The DNA for the CDR3 is TGTGCCAGCAGTGAAACAGGGACCTATGGCTACACCTTC. Translation gives CASSETGTYGYTF. Full variable domain (outside the CDR3, taken from reference TRBV2 and TRBJ1-2): EPEVTQTPSHQVTQMGQEVILRCVPISNHLYFYWYRQILGQKVEFLVSFYNNEISEKSEIFDDQFSVERPDGSNFTLKIRSTKLEDSAMYFCASSETGTYGYTFGSGTRLTVV.

CDR3 DNA: TGTGCCAGCAGCCCCGGGACAGGGTATAATCAGCCCCAGCATTTT. Amino acid sequence: CASSPGTGYNQPQHF. The chain joins TRBV5-8 to TRBJ1-5; 9 nucleotides line up with TRBD1. Trimming removed 4 bases from V and 4 bases from J; junction bases left unmatched: 6. CDR1 SGHTS and CDR2 YDEGEE come from the germline V gene. This CDR3 comprises 15 residues.

This chain joins TRBV6-1 and TRBJ2-7; TRBD2 aligns across 7 bases. CDR3 length: 14 amino acids. Germline loops: CDR1 MNHNS, CDR2 SASEGT. V lost 6 bases and J lost 1; bases outside the gene matches: 6. The CDR3 sequence: CASRTWGGSYEQYF. CDR3 sequence (DNA): TGTGCCAGCAGGACATGGGGGGGTTCCTACGAGCAGTACTTC.

This clonotype was seen a few times. This CDR3 reads CSARVAGGPHNEQFF. The DNA of the CDR3 is TGCAGTGCTAGAGTAGCGGGGGGGCCCCACAATGAGCAGTTCTTC. The chain employs TRBV20-1 and TRBJ2-1; 11 nucleotides agree with TRBD2. Germline V gene lookup returns CDR1 DFQATT and CDR2 SNEGSKA (reference sequence). The V and J ends lost 1 base and 5 bases, in that order; junction bases with no gene match: 4. This CDR3 region has 15 residues.

The gene calls are TRBV2 and TRBJ1-2; 7 bases match TRBD1. Germline V gene sequence: CDR1 SNHLY, CDR2 FYNNEI. CDR3 length: 13 amino acids. J lost 4 bases, V lost 7 bases, and 6 bases had no gene match. The CDR3: CASNLQGTYGYTF. As DNA, the CDR3 is TGTGCCAGCAACCTACAGGGGACCTATGGCTACACCTTC.

This CDR3 reads CSAVKAGTNYGYTF. CDR3 DNA sequence: TGCAGTGCTGTCAAAGCCGGGACTAACTATGGCTACACCTTC. This chain links TRBV20-1 with TRBJ1-2; no clear D gene. V was clipped by 5 bases and J by 0 bases, with 13 bases between them. From germline, CDR1 is DFQATT and CDR2 SNEGSKA (reference sequence). The CDR3 consists of 14 residues.

This chain connects TRBV20-1 to TRBJ2-3; D perhaps matches TRBD2 (6 bases). The V end was cut by 1 base, the J end by 6 bases, with 14 bases between. CDR1 DFQATT and CDR2 SNEGSKA come from the germline V gene (reference sequence). This CDR3 contains 14 residues. CDR3 coding DNA: TGCAGTGCTAGAGGGGCGGGGTCGGGGGATACGCAGTATTTT. It codes for CSARGAGSGDTQYF.

There are a few counts of this clonotype. The chain recombines TRBV12-5 with TRBJ1-1; 9 bases fit TRBD1. The CDR3 is 15 amino acids. Looked up from germline, CDR1 is LGHNT and CDR2 is FRNRAP. The V and J ends lost 5 bases and 4 bases, in that order; junction bases with no gene match: 8. The CDR3 spells CASGHGGQGSTEAFF. The CDR3 bases are TGTGCTAGTGGTCACGGTGGACAGGGGAGCACTGAAGCTTTCTTT.

This sequence joins TRBV3-1 and TRBJ1-1; D is ambiguous. Trimming pared 1 base from V and 4 bases from J, leaving 13 bases between. This CDR3 is built from 15 residues. Germline CDR1 is LGHDT and CDR2 is YNNKEL (reference sequence). Here the CDR3 reads CASSQGTVSSTEAFF. CDR3 sequence (DNA): TGTGCCAGCAGCCAAGGAACAGTCTCTTCCACTGAAGCTTTCTTT.

This clonotype has only one observation. The chain recombines TRBV5-6 with TRBJ1-5; the D is unclear. CDR1 SGHDT and CDR2 YYEEEE come from the germline V gene. The CDR3 consists of 13 residues. Deletions cut 0 bases from V and 3 bases from J, with 4 bases between. CDR3 sequence: CASSLGVNQPQHF. The CDR3 nucleotides are TGTGCCAGCAGCTTGGGGGTCAATCAGCCCCAGCATTTT.